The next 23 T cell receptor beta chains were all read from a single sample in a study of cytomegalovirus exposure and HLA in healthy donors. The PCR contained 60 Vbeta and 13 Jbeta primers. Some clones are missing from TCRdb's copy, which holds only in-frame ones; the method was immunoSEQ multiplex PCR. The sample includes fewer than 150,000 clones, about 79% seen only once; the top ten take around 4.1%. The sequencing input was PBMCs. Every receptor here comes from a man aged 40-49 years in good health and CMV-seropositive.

CDR3 sequence: CASSLVGVVGTEAFF. The CDR3 DNA sequence: TGTGCCAGCAGCTTAGTAGGGGTAGTCGGCACTGAAGCTTTCTTT. The genes are TRBV7-2 and TRBJ1-1; D possibly corresponds to TRBD1 (5 bases). Looked up from germline, CDR1 is SGHTA and CDR2 is FQGNSA. There are 15 residues in the CDR3. The ends were cut back, 1 base at V and 4 bases at J, with 13 bases in the middle.

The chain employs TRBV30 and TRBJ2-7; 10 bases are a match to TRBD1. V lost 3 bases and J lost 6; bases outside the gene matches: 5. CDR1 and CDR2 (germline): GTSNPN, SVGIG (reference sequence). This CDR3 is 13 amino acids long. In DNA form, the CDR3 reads TGTGCCTGGAGGGGGGACAGGGGAAGCGAGCAGTACTTC. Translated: CAWRGDRGSEQYF.

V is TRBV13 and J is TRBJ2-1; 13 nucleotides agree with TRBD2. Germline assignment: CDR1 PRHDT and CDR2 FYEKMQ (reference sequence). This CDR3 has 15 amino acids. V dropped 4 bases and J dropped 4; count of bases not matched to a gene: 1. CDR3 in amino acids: CASSWGLAGYNEQFF. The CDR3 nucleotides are TGTGCCAGCAGCTGGGGACTAGCGGGATACAATGAGCAGTTCTTC.

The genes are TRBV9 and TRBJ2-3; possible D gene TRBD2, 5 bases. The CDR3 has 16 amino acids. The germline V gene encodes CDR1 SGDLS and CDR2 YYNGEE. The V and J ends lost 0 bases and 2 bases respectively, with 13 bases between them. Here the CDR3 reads CASSVDLAPYTDTQYF. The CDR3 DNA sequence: TGTGCCAGCAGCGTAGACCTAGCCCCCTACACAGATACGCAGTATTTT.

DNA for the CDR3: TGTGCCTGGGCCGGGACAGGGAATAATCAGCCCCAGCATTTT. Protein: CAWAGTGNNQPQHF. The chain recombines TRBV30 with TRBJ1-5, with TRBD1 matching over 9 bases. J lost 4 bases, V lost 5 bases, and 6 bases had no gene match. CDR1 is GTSNPN, CDR2 SVGIG, per germline (reference sequence). The CDR3 length is 14 residues.

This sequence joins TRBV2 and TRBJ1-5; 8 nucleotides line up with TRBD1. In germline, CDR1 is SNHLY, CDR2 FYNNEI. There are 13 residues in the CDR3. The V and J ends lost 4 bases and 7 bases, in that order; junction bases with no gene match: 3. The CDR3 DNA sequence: TGTGCCAGCAGTGGACAGGGGCTACAGCCCCAGCATTTT. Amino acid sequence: CASSGQGLQPQHF. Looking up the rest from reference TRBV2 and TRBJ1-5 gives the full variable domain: EPEVTQTPSHQVTQMGQEVILRCVPISNHLYFYWYRQILGQKVEFLVSFYNNEISEKSEIFDDQFSVERPDGSNFTLKIRSTKLEDSAMYFCASSGQGLQPQHFGDGTRLSIL.

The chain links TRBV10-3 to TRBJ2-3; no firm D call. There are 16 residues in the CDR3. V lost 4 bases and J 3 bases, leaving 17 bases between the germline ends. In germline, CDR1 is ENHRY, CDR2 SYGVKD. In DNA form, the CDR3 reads TGTGCCATCAGTGTTTCCACCCCTCAGTGGACAGATACGCAGTATTTT. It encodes CAISVSTPQWTDTQYF.

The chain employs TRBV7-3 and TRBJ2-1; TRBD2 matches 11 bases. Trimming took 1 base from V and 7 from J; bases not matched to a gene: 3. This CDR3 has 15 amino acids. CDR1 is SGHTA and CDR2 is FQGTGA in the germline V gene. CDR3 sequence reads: CASSLNSGGANEQFF. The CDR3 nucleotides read TGTGCCAGCAGCTTAAATAGCGGGGGGGCTAATGAGCAGTTCTTC.

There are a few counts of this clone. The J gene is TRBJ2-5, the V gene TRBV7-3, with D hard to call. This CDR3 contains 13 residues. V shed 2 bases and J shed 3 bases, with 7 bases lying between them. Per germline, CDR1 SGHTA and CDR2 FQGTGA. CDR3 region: CASSLYKEETQYF. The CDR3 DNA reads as TGTGCCAGCAGCTTATACAAAGAAGAGACCCAGTACTTC.

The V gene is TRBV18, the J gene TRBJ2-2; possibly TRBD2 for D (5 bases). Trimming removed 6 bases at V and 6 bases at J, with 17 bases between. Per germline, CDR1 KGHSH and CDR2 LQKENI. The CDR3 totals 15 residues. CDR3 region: CASSLRDSWSGELFF. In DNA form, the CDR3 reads TGTGCCAGCTCTCTCCGGGATTCTTGGTCCGGGGAGCTGTTTTTT. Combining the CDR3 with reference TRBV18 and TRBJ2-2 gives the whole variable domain NAGVMQNPRHLVRRRGQEARLRCSPMKGHSHVYWYRQLPEEGLKFMVYLQKENIIDESGMPKERFSAEFPKEGPSILRIQQVVRGDSAAYFCASSLRDSWSGELFFGEGSRLTVL.

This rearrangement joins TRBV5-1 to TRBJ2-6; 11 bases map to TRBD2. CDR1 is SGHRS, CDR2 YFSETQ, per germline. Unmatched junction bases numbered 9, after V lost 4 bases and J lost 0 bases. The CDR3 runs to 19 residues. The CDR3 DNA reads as TGCGCCAGCAGCGACAAACTAGCGGGGGTTGACTCTGGGGCCAACGTCCTGACTTTC. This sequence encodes CASSDKLAGVDSGANVLTF.

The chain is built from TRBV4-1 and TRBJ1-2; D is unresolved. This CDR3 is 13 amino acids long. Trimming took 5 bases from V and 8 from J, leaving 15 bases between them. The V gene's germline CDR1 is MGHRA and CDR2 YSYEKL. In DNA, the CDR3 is TGCGCCAGCAGCGACACGGGAGGCGTCGGCTACACCTTC. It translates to CASSDTGGVGYTF.

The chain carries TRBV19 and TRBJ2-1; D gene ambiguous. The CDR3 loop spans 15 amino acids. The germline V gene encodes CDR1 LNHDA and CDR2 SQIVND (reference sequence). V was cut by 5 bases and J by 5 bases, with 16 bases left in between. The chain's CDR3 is CASSPRLQYDNEQFF. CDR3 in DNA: TGTGCCAGTAGTCCCCGCCTTCAGTACGACAATGAGCAGTTCTTC.

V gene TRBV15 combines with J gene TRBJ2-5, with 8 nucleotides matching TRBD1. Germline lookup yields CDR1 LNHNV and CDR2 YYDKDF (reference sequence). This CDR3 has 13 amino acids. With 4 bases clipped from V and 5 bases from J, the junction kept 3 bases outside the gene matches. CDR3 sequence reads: CATSTGGEETQYF. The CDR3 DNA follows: TGTGCCACCAGCACAGGGGGCGAGGAGACCCAGTACTTC.

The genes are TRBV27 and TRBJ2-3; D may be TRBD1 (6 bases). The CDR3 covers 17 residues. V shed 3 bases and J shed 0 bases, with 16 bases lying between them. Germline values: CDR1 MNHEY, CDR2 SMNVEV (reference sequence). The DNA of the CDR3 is TGTGCCAGCAGTTTCCTGGGGACATTTACTAGCACAGATACGCAGTATTTT. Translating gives CASSFLGTFTSTDTQYF.

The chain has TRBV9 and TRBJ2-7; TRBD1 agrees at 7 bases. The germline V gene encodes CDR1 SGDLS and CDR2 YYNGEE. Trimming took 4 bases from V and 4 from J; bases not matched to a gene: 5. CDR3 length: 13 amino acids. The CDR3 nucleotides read TGTGCCAGCAGCATGGGACAGAGTTACGAGCAGTACTTC. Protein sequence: CASSMGQSYEQYF.

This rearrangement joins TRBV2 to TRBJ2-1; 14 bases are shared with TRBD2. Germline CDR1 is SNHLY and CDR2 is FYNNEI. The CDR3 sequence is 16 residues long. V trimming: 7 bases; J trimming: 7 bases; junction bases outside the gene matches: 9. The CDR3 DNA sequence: TGTGCCAGCACCTCCGTTCGGACTAGCGGGGGGAATGAGCAGTTCTTC. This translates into CASTSVRTSGGNEQFF. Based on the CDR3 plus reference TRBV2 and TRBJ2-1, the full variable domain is EPEVTQTPSHQVTQMGQEVILRCVPISNHLYFYWYRQILGQKVEFLVSFYNNEISEKSEIFDDQFSVERPDGSNFTLKIRSTKLEDSAMYFCASTSVRTSGGNEQFFGPGTRLTVL.

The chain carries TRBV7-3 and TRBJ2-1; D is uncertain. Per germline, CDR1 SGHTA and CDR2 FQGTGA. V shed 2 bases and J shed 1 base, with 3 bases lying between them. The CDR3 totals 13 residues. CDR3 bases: TGTGCCAGCAGCTTATCGTCCTACAATGAGCAGTTCTTC. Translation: CASSLSSYNEQFF.

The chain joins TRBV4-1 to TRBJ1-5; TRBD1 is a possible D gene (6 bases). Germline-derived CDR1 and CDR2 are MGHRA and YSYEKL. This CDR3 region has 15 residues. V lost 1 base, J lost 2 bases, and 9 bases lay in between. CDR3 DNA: TGCGCCAGCAGCCAAGCAGGGGCTGGCAATCAGCCCCAGCATTTT. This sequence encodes CASSQAGAGNQPQHF.

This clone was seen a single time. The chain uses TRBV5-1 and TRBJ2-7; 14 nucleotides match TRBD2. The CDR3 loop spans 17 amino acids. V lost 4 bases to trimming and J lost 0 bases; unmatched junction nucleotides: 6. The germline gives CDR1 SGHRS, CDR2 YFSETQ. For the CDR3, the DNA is TGCGCCAGCAGCGTAGGACTAGCGGGGGGCCTCTCCTACGAGCAGTACTTC. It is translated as CASSVGLAGGLSYEQYF.

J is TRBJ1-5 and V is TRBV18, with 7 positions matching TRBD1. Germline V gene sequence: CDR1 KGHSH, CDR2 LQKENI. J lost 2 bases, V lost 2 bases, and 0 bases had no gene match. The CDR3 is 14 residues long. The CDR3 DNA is TGTGCCAGCTCACCAGGGACAGGCAATCAGCCCCAGCATTTT. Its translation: CASSPGTGNQPQHF. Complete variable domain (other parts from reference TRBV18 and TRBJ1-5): NAGVMQNPRHLVRRRGQEARLRCSPMKGHSHVYWYRQLPEEGLKFMVYLQKENIIDESGMPKERFSAEFPKEGPSILRIQQVVRGDSAAYFCASSPGTGNQPQHFGDGTRLSIL.

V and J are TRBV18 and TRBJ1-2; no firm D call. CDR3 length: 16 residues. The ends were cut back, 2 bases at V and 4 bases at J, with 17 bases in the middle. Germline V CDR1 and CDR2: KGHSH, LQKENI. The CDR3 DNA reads TGTGCCAGCTCACCAGCGGCCCAAGTTCCACTCTATGGCTACACCTTC. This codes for CASSPAAQVPLYGYTF.

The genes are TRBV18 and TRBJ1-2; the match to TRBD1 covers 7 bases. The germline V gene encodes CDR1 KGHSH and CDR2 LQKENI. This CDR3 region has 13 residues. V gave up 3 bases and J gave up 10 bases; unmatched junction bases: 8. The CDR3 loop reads CASSPRQGVDYTF. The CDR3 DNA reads TGTGCCAGCTCACCGCGACAGGGAGTCGACTACACCTTC.